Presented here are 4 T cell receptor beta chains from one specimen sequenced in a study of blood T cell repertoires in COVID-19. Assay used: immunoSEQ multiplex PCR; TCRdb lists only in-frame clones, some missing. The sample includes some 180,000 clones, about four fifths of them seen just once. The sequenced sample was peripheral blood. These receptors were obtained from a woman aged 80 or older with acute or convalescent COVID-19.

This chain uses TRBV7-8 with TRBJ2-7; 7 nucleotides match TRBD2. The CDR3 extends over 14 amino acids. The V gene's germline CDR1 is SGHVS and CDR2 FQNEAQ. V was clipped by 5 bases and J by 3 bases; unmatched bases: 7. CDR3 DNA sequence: TGTGCCAGCAGCCCCCTGACTAGCCTCTACGAGCAGTACTTC. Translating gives CASSPLTSLYEQYF.

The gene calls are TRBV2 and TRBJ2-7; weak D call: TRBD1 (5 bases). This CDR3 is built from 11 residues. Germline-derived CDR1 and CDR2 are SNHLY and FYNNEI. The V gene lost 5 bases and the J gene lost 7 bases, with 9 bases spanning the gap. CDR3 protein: CASSSRVEQYF. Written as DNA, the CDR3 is TGTGCCAGCAGTTCCAGGGTTGAGCAGTACTTC.

CDR3 region: CASSLGQGRVKLFF. CDR3 DNA: TGTGCCAGCAGCCTGGGACAGGGAAGGGTAAAACTGTTTTTT. The gene calls are TRBV4-2 and TRBJ1-4; TRBD1 matches at 9 bases. The CDR3 has 14 amino acids. The V gene end was trimmed by 4 bases and the J gene end by 10 bases; junction bases not matched to a gene: 7. Germline V lookup: CDR1 LGHNA, CDR2 YNFKEQ.

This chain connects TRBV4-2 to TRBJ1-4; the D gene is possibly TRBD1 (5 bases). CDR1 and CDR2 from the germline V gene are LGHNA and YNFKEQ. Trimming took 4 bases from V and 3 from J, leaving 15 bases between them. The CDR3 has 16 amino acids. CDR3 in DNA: TGTGCCAGCAGCCGCTCTCCAGGGAGGGCTAATGAAAAACTGTTTTTT. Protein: CASSRSPGRANEKLFF.